Each of the 18 T cell receptor beta chains below was sequenced from the same sample in a study of vaccination and CD4 T cells after COVID-19. For these receptors, no antigen is known. Sequenced with the Oncomine TCR Beta short-read assay was DNA taken from cultured CD4+ T cells. TCRdb analysed the PCR reads with MiXCR anew, one entry per CDR3 protein. The sample has about 5,500 distinct CDR3 sequences; 30% to 50% are singletons. Treatment here: roughly ten-day PBMC culture with coronavirus spike peptide pools or control peptides (ViraFEST assay). CD4+ T lymphocytes from the unexposed donor were collected before the COVID-19 pandemic (2011-2018). What was sequenced was CD4+ T cells from blood, cultured in vitro. The receptors here all came from a human donor in good health.

This chain joins TRBV7-9 and TRBJ1-1; D is possibly TRBD1 (5 bases). Trimming left V 2 bases short and J 3 bases short, with 7 bases between. The CDR3 extends over 13 amino acids. CDR1 is SEHNR, CDR2 FQNEAQ, per germline (reference sequence). CDR3 nucleotides: TGTGCCAGCAGCTTACTAGGGGACACTGAAGCTTTCTTT. It encodes CASSLLGDTEAFF.

This chain joins TRBV19 and TRBJ1-5; D remains unclear. CDR1 and CDR2 from the germline V gene are LNHDA and SQIVND (reference sequence). V was clipped by 3 bases and J by 9 bases, with 6 bases between them. This CDR3 has 11 residues. The CDR3 DNA sequence: TGTGCCAGTAGTATGATGGGGCCCCAGCATTTT. This gives the protein CASSMMGPQHF.

This rearrangement joins TRBV15 to TRBJ2-3; either TRBD1 or TRBD2 may fit D (6 bases each). The germline gives CDR1 LNHNV, CDR2 YYDKDF (reference sequence). There are 16 residues in the CDR3. V lost 2 bases, J lost 5 bases, and 17 bases lay in between. CDR3 sequence reads: CATSRSPGAGIDTQYF. CDR3 DNA: TGTGCCACCAGCAGATCCCCGGGGGCGGGCATAGATACGCAGTATTTT. Drawing the rest from reference TRBV15 and TRBJ2-3, the complete variable domain is DAMVIQNPRYQVTQFGKPVTLSCSQTLNHNVMYWYQQKSSQAPKLLFHYYDKDFNNEADTPDNFQSRRPNTSFCFLDIRSPGLGDTAMYLCATSRSPGAGIDTQYFGPGTRLTVL.

The chain couples TRBV27 to TRBJ1-1; possible D gene TRBD1, 5 bases. In germline, CDR1 is MNHEY, CDR2 SMNVEV (reference sequence). The length of the CDR3 is 15 residues. The V and J ends lost 7 bases and 1 base respectively, with 16 bases between them. The DNA for the CDR3 is TGTGCCAGCAATAGTCTAGGGGCAGCGAACACTGAAGCTTTCTTT. It codes for CASNSLGAANTEAFF.

This sequence joins TRBV7-3 and TRBJ1-1, with D perhaps TRBD1 (5 bases). Trimming took 4 bases from V and 2 from J, leaving 8 bases between them. There are 13 residues in the CDR3. The germline V gene has CDR1 SGHTA and CDR2 FQGTGA. Here the CDR3 reads CASSYTGNTEAFF. Here the CDR3 DNA reads TGTGCCAGCAGCTACACAGGCAACACTGAAGCTTTCTTT.

V is TRBV19 and J is TRBJ2-3; 10 bases match TRBD2. The germline V gene encodes CDR1 LNHDA and CDR2 SQIVND (reference sequence). With 7 bases clipped from V and 1 base from J, the junction kept 2 bases outside the gene matches. The CDR3 spans 14 residues. Here the CDR3 DNA reads TGTGCCAGTACTAGCGGGGGTGGCACAGATACGCAGTATTTT. Translated, it gives CASTSGGGTDTQYF. The full variable domain, its missing parts supplied by reference TRBV19 and TRBJ2-3, is DGGITQSPKYLFRKEGQNVTLSCEQNLNHDAMYWYRQDPGQGLRLIYYSQIVNDFQKGDIAEGYSVSREKKESFPLTVTSAQKNPTAFYLCASTSGGGTDTQYFGPGTRLTVL.

The genes are TRBV12-3 or TRBV12-4 and TRBJ1-1, with no clear D. The CDR3 consists of 12 residues. Trimming pared 3 bases from V and 8 bases from J, leaving 10 bases between. This CDR3 is CASSFGGHEAFF. Here the CDR3 DNA reads TGTGCCAGCAGTTTTGGCGGCCACGAAGCTTTCTTT.

V and J are TRBV5-5 and TRBJ1-5; TRBD1 matches 7 bases. CDR3 length: 16 residues. Germline V lookup: CDR1 SGHKS, CDR2 YYEKEE (reference sequence). With V trimmed by 0 bases and J by 5 bases, 8 bases remained unmatched. The DNA of the CDR3 is TGTGCCAGCAGCTTGGACGTAGGGGGCCCCGATCAGCCCCAGCATTTT. This translates into CASSLDVGGPDQPQHF.

The chain carries TRBV9 and TRBJ1-2; 7 bases are shared with TRBD1. The CDR3 sequence is 16 residues long. V gave up 3 bases and J gave up 2 bases; unmatched junction bases: 10. CDR1 is SGDLS and CDR2 is YYNGEE in the germline V gene. The CDR3: CASSDGTVLGNYGYTF. Here the CDR3 DNA reads TGTGCCAGCAGCGATGGGACAGTACTCGGGAACTATGGCTACACCTTC.

This chain uses TRBV27 with TRBJ2-2; 7 positions agree with TRBD1. The CDR3 length is 16 residues. The V and J ends lost 6 bases and 5 bases, in that order; junction bases with no gene match: 12. The V gene's germline CDR1 is MNHEY and CDR2 SMNVEV (reference sequence). The CDR3 spells CASRQQRTTGTGELFF. The CDR3 bases are TGTGCCAGCAGACAACAACGAACGACAGGGACCGGGGAGCTGTTTTTT.

V gene TRBV6-5 combines with J gene TRBJ2-3; D not resolved. The V gene's germline CDR1 is MNHEY and CDR2 SVGAGI. Trimming left V 4 bases short and J 6 bases short, with 11 bases between. This CDR3 comprises 13 residues. The DNA of the CDR3 is TGTGCCAGCAGTTTCAACCAGAAGGATACGCAGTATTTT. It codes for CASSFNQKDTQYF.

This clonotype was seen only a few times. This chain uses TRBV6-1 with TRBJ2-1; D might be TRBD1 (6 bases). Germline V gene sequence: CDR1 MNHNS, CDR2 SASEGT. This CDR3 has 13 residues. V dropped 7 bases and J dropped 0 bases, with 7 bases sitting between them. The CDR3 DNA is TGTGCCAGCAACAGGGCCTCCTACAATGAGCAGTTCTTC. It codes for CASNRASYNEQFF.

In regard to this clonotype: At one end, the junction sequence differs from germline, possibly due to a read error. The chain couples TRBV7-8 to TRBJ2-7, with D maybe TRBD2 (5 bases). The CDR3 is made up of 8 amino acids. Germline V CDR1 and CDR2: SGHVS, FQNEAQ. The CDR3 here is CASTPRDF. The CDR3 nucleotides are TGTGCCAGCACTCCGAGGGACTTC.

The rearrangement joins TRBV19 to TRBJ2-1; no clear D gene. The germline CDR1 and CDR2 sequences are LNHDA and SQIVND (reference sequence). The CDR3 extends over 13 amino acids. V lost 3 bases to trimming and J lost 5 bases, with 8 bases between them. This CDR3 reads CASSIIQDNEQFF. The CDR3 DNA reads TGTGCCAGTAGTATCATCCAAGACAATGAGCAGTTCTTC.

Only a few counts were recorded for this clonotype. The chain has TRBV7-3 and TRBJ1-1; maybe TRBD1 (5 bases). The germline V gene has CDR1 SGHTA and CDR2 FQGTGA. V was shortened by 1 base and J by 3 bases, with 9 bases between the two germline ends. This CDR3 contains 14 residues. CDR3 coding DNA: TGTGCCAGCAGCTTAAATCAGGGATACACTGAAGCTTTCTTT. This codes for CASSLNQGYTEAFF.

The chain recombines TRBV21-1 with TRBJ2-5; the table's D call, TRBD1, has no DNA check behind it. TRBV21-1 is shown as a pseudogene. The CDR3 extends over 15 amino acids. The CDR3 reads CASSKWGVYQETQYF. CDR3 DNA sequence: TGTGCCAGCAGCAAATGGGGGGTGTACCAAGAGACCCAGTACTTC.

The chain is built from TRBV11-2 and TRBJ1-2, with 8 nucleotides matching TRBD1. The CDR3 runs to 14 residues. Trimming took 6 bases from V and 6 from J; bases not matched to a gene: 9. The germline gives CDR1 SGHAT, CDR2 FQNNGV. This CDR3 is CASSLNGQGDGYTF. CDR3 sequence (DNA): TGTGCCAGCAGTCTAAACGGACAGGGAGATGGCTACACCTTC.

The J gene is TRBJ2-7, the V gene TRBV5-1; unclear D gene. This CDR3 contains 14 residues. V was pared by 5 bases and J by 2 bases, with 14 bases between. Germline V CDR1 and CDR2: SGHRS, YFSETQ. The CDR3 loop is CASRKFDGAYEQYF. DNA of the CDR3: TGCGCCAGCAGGAAATTTGACGGAGCCTACGAGCAGTACTTC. The complete variable domain, with remaining parts taken from reference TRBV5-1 and TRBJ2-7, reads KAGVTQTPRYLIKTRGQQVTLSCSPISGHRSVSWYQQTPGQGLQFLFEYFSETQRNKGNFPGRFSGRQFSNSRSEMNVSTLELGDSALYLCASRKFDGAYEQYFGPGTRLTVT.